Below, 23 T cell receptor beta chains from the same sample are listed, as sequenced in a study of metastatic and nonmetastatic thyroid tumors. Thyroid surgery had not been preceded by any treatment in any patient. Using MiXCR, TCRdb re-called clones from the PCR reads. The repertoire holds 50,000 or so clones, with 24% as singletons. The sample consisted of blood. The receptors shown here come from a male donor with papillary thyroid cancer or a benign thyroid nodule (not recorded which). Some clones in this sample may be carry-over from other donors' samples.

V and J are TRBV20-1 and TRBJ1-2, with 8 bases matching TRBD1. The J segment lost 3 bases and the V segment lost 5 bases, leaving 11 bases of the junction unmatched. Germline CDR1 and CDR2: DFQATT and SNEGSKA (reference sequence). The CDR3 contains 15 residues. The CDR3 is CSALPTDRGDYGYTF. The CDR3 coding sequence is TGCAGTGCTTTACCGACAGACAGGGGCGACTATGGCTACACCTTC.

In its sample, this clone was seen many times. This chain links TRBV5-1 with TRBJ1-1; D may be TRBD1 (5 bases). The V gene's germline CDR1 is SGHRS and CDR2 YFSETQ. The CDR3 contains 14 residues. Trimming pared 0 bases from V and 3 bases from J, leaving 9 bases between. Written as DNA, the CDR3 is TGCGCCAGCAGCTTGGTACAGGCCCACACTGAAGCTTTCTTT. Protein sequence: CASSLVQAHTEAFF.

This chain joins TRBV6-1 and TRBJ2-3; no firm D call. The germline V gene encodes CDR1 MNHNS and CDR2 SASEGT. This CDR3 spans 13 amino acids. V lost 4 bases to trimming and J lost 0 bases, with 5 bases between them. CDR3 DNA: TGTGCCAGCAGTGGTGGGAGCACAGATACGCAGTATTTT. It translates to CASSGGSTDTQYF.

This clone was seen many times. The chain is built from TRBV11-2 and TRBJ2-2, with 7 bases identical to TRBD1. Germline CDR1 reads SGHAT; CDR2 reads FQNNGV. CDR3 length: 15 residues. V dropped 5 bases and J dropped 1; count of bases not matched to a gene: 4. CDR3 protein: CASSPTGLNTGELFF. CDR3 nucleotides: TGTGCCAGCAGCCCGACAGGGTTGAACACCGGGGAGCTGTTTTTT.

This clone was counted ten times or more. V usage is TRBV6-2 or TRBV6-3 and J usage is TRBJ2-7; TRBD2 matches 12 bases. This CDR3 is 16 amino acids long. Germline V CDR1 and CDR2: MNHEY, SVGEGT. Trimming took 0 bases from V and 3 from J; bases not matched to a gene: 3. The DNA of the CDR3 is TGTGCCAGCAGTTACTCGCGGACTAGCGGGGACTACGAGCAGTACTTC. Its translation: CASSYSRTSGDYEQYF.

This clone was recorded many times. The junction shows a germline mismatch at one end, possibly a read error. The same CDR3 can be traced to other DNA sequences in this sample. The V call is TRBV27, the J call TRBJ1-5; TRBD1 might be the D (5 bases). From germline, CDR1 is MNHEY and CDR2 SMNVEV (reference sequence). The CDR3 totals 15 residues. As DNA, the CDR3 is TGTGCCAGCAGTTTAAGTGGGACCCCGGATCAGCCTCAGCATTTT. It codes for CASSLSGTPDQPQHF.

CDR3 in DNA: TGTGCCAGCATCTCCCGACTAGCGGTGGCCGAGGAGCAGTTCTTC. This gives the protein CASISRLAVAEEQFF. The chain joins TRBV7-3 to TRBJ2-1, with TRBD2 identical over 9 bases. This CDR3 comprises 15 residues. V gave up 7 bases and J gave up 10 bases; unmatched junction bases: 14. Germline CDR1 and CDR2: SGHTA and FQGTGA.

This clone has ten or more counts. The chain employs TRBV20-1 and TRBJ2-4, with a weak D call TRBD2 (6 bases). Trimming stripped 5 bases from V and 4 bases from J, with 12 bases between. CDR3 length: 13 amino acids. The germline gives CDR1 DFQATT, CDR2 SNEGSKA (reference sequence). The CDR3 bases are TGCAGTGCTCCCTTCGGGACTAAAAACATTCAGTACTTC. Its protein is CSAPFGTKNIQYF.

The chain is built from TRBV2 and TRBJ2-2; 8 bases are shared with TRBD1. This CDR3 has 15 residues. Germline V gives CDR1 SNHLY, CDR2 FYNNEI. V was pared by 6 bases and J by 2 bases, with 5 bases of the junction left unmatched. The CDR3 loop reads CASSGQGVNTGELFF. CDR3 nucleotide sequence: TGTGCCAGCAGCGGACAGGGAGTCAACACCGGGGAGCTGTTTTTT.

By sample fraction, this clone is medium-sized. The chain employs TRBV30 and TRBJ2-7; D unclear. The germline gives CDR1 GTSNPN, CDR2 SVGIG (reference sequence). V lost 3 bases, J lost 1 base, and 19 bases lay in between. The length of the CDR3 is 16 residues. The CDR3 sequence is CAWRGSLIYSSYEQYF. CDR3 nucleotides: TGTGCCTGGAGAGGTAGTCTAATCTACTCTTCCTACGAGCAGTACTTC.

This rearrangement joins TRBV7-6 to TRBJ1-1; D possibly corresponds to TRBD1 (5 bases). Looked up from germline, CDR1 is SGHVS and CDR2 is FNYEAQ. The V gene lost 4 bases and the J gene lost 4 bases, with 13 bases spanning the gap. The CDR3 has 14 amino acids. CDR3 loop: CASSSGHPGTEAFF. The CDR3 coding sequence is TGTGCCAGCAGCTCCGGACATCCCGGCACTGAAGCTTTCTTT. The whole variable domain, remainder taken from reference TRBV7-6 and TRBJ1-1, is GAGVSQSPRYKVTKRGQDVALRCDPISGHVSLYWYRQALGQGPEFLTYFNYEAQQDKSGLPNDRFSAERPEGSISTLTIQRTEQRDSAMYRCASSSGHPGTEAFFGQGTRLTVV.

The V gene is TRBV19, the J gene TRBJ1-1, with 12 bases that match TRBD1. This CDR3 is built from 18 residues. In germline, CDR1 is LNHDA, CDR2 SQIVND (reference sequence). The V gene end was trimmed by 6 bases and the J gene end by 4 bases; junction bases not matched to a gene: 15. The DNA for the CDR3 is TGTGCCAGTAGGGGACAGGGGGCCCCAGGGGGCGGCGGCACTGAAGCTTTCTTT. Amino acid sequence: CASRGQGAPGGGGTEAFF.

This clone was seen many times. The junction differs from germline at one of its ends, possibly a read error. This chain links TRBV4-1 with TRBJ2-3; the D is unclear. The length of the CDR3 is 15 residues. Per the germline V gene, CDR1 is MGHRA and CDR2 is YSYEKL. The CDR3 loop reads CASNQEGVGADTQYF. In DNA, the CDR3 is TGCGCCAGCAACCAAGAAGGAGTGGGTGCAGATACGCAGTATTTT.

This clone was seen repeatedly, ten times or more. The chain carries TRBV18 and TRBJ1-4; D is unclear. Trimming stripped 3 bases from V and 8 bases from J, with 13 bases between. The CDR3 length is 14 residues. Germline V CDR1 and CDR2: KGHSH, LQKENI. CDR3 DNA sequence: TGTGCCAGCTCACCCTCTCCACTGGGGGAAAAACTGTTTTTT. This codes for CASSPSPLGEKLFF.

This clone was observed many times. This sequence joins TRBV29-1 and TRBJ1-4, with D uncertain. The germline V gene encodes CDR1 SQVTM and CDR2 ANQGSEA. The CDR3 totals 12 residues. Between the trimmed V and J ends, which lost 5 bases and 8 bases, there was a span of 12 bases. This CDR3 is CSVLSEGEKLFF. DNA for the CDR3: TGCAGCGTTTTGTCCGAGGGAGAAAAACTGTTTTTT.

This rearrangement joins TRBV20-1 to TRBJ1-6; tentatively, D is TRBD1 (5 bases). V gave up 2 bases and J gave up 6 bases, with 11 bases separating them. CDR3 length: 14 residues. Looked up from germline, CDR1 is DFQATT and CDR2 is SNEGSKA (reference sequence). Written as DNA, the CDR3 is TGCAGTGCTAGACCCGGGGGGTCTAATTCACCCCTCCACTTT. Its protein product is CSARPGGSNSPLHF.

V and J are TRBV19 and TRBJ2-7; possibly TRBD1 or TRBD2 for D (6 bases each). CDR3 length: 14 residues. Looked up from germline, CDR1 is LNHDA and CDR2 is SQIVND (reference sequence). The V end lost 10 bases, the J end lost 2 bases, and 18 bases lay between the germline ends. The CDR3 DNA reads TGTGCCACCAGAGGGGCAGGGGAGGCCTACGAGCAGTACTTC. This translates into CATRGAGEAYEQYF.

This sequence joins TRBV28 and TRBJ1-1; 7 bases fit TRBD1. Trimming at V came to 5 bases and at J to 1 base, leaving 7 bases not matched to a gene. Per germline, CDR1 MDHEN and CDR2 SYDVKM. The CDR3 runs 15 residues. CDR3 sequence reads: CASSRGTATNTEAFF. The CDR3 region has the DNA TGTGCCAGCAGTCGTGGGACAGCGACGAACACTGAAGCTTTCTTT.

This clone was seen ten or more times. V usage is TRBV28 and J usage is TRBJ2-3, with a tentative D call TRBD1 (5 bases). Germline-derived CDR1 and CDR2 are MDHEN and SYDVKM. The V and J ends lost 5 bases and 1 base respectively, with 19 bases between them. This CDR3 comprises 17 residues. CDR3 amino acids: CASSPRTDTVGTDTQYF. The CDR3 bases are TGTGCCAGCAGTCCTCGGACGGACACCGTCGGCACAGATACGCAGTATTTT.

This clone was counted ten times or more. The chain is built from TRBV20-1 and TRBJ2-7; the D gene could be TRBD1 or TRBD2 (5 bases each). CDR3 size: 13 residues. Trimming took 5 bases from V and 1 from J, leaving 12 bases between them. Germline V CDR1 and CDR2: DFQATT, SNEGSKA (reference sequence). CDR3 sequence reads: CSAYSGLSYEQYF. The CDR3 DNA reads as TGCAGTGCTTACTCGGGGCTTTCCTACGAGCAGTACTTC.

This clone was seen only a few times. This chain uses TRBV6-1 with TRBJ1-5, with D maybe TRBD1 (6 bases). V was cut by 7 bases and J by 0 bases, with 16 bases left in between. CDR1 is MNHNS, CDR2 SASEGT, per germline. The CDR3 contains 16 residues. The chain's CDR3 is CASTGYGGYSNQPQHF. CDR3 coding DNA: TGTGCCAGCACAGGGTATGGGGGCTATAGCAATCAGCCCCAGCATTTT.

This clone has ten or more counts. Other DNA sequences in this sample translate to the same CDR3. V and J are TRBV20-1 and TRBJ2-2; D is tentatively TRBD1 or TRBD2 (6 bases each). CDR1 and CDR2 from the germline V gene are DFQATT and SNEGSKA (reference sequence). Trimming took off 0 bases at V and 8 bases at J, with 19 bases between the two ends. This CDR3 is 16 amino acids long. The CDR3 region is CSARDFSTGAEGELFF. The CDR3 DNA reads as TGCAGTGCTAGAGATTTTTCTACGGGGGCCGAAGGGGAGCTGTTTTTT.

This chain links TRBV30 with TRBJ1-1, with D tentatively TRBD1 (5 bases). Trimming left V 1 base short and J 8 bases short, with 11 bases between. The CDR3 consists of 12 residues. From germline, CDR1 is GTSNPN and CDR2 SVGIG (reference sequence). The CDR3 DNA reads as TGTGCCTGGAGTGGAGTCGGGGCGGAAGCTTTCTTT. It specifies CAWSGVGAEAFF.